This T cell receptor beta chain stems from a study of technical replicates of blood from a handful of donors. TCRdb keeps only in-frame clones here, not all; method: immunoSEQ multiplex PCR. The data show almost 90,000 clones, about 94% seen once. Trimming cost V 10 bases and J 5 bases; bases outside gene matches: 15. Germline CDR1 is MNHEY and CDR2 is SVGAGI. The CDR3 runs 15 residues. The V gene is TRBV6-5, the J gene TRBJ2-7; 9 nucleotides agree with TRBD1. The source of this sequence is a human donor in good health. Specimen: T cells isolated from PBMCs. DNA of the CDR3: TGTGCCACCCTAAAAAGACAGGGGGTTCAGGACGAGCAGTACTTC. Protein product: CATLKRQGVQDEQYF.